This TCR beta chain stems from a study of blood T cells in healthy people across ages. The CDR3 spans 20 residues. The ends lost 1 base at V and 1 base at J; junction bases unmatched: 16. Germline V lookup: CDR1 LGHNA, CDR2 YNFKEQ. A second PCR, run for 7 to 11 cycles, used a sample-barcoded 5' primer plus a J-beta primer mix. Using its own MiXCR run on the 5' RACE reads, TCRdb lists one record per CDR3 protein. The sample consists of about 730,000 distinct CDR3 sequences, 40% to 45% of them appearing once. The sequenced material came from blood. The chain is built from TRBV4-2 and TRBJ2-5; 9 positions match TRBD2. The sequence derives from a woman aged 55-70 years in good health. Here the CDR3 reads CASSQGPGALAGQSQETQYF. CDR3 in DNA: TGTGCCAGCAGCCAAGGGCCAGGGGCGCTAGCGGGACAGTCCCAAGAGACCCAGTACTTC.